These 10 T cell receptor beta chains share one sample of origin, sequenced in a study of T cell responses to AZD1222 COVID-19 vaccine (dated by TCRdb to about 2021). Interpreted using the paper, the time point label stands for: about 28 days (+/-7) after the second vaccine dose. Library preparation employed the immunoSEQ multiplex PCR assay. The table was pulled from immuneACCESS by TCRdb, which kept in-frame rearrangements only. Such tables lose some clones; where checked, under half of the loss comes from unresolved V genes, and the rest has no known cause. Within this sample are 140,000 to 150,000 clones, with around 84% of them counted one time only. In total, the top ten clones hold around 5.1% of the sample. The source material was peripheral blood, sampled 28 days after the second AZD1222 dose. The receptor source for this set is an adult who received the AZD1222 COVID-19 vaccine.

The V gene is TRBV11-2, the J gene TRBJ2-3; 11 bases match TRBD1. The V gene's germline CDR1 is SGHAT and CDR2 FQNNGV. Trimming took 6 bases from V and 8 from J; bases not matched to a gene: 13. The CDR3 is 16 amino acids. CDR3 in DNA: TGTGCCAGCAGTCTAGCGTTGGGACAGGGGGGAGGTACGCAGTATTTT. This translates into CASSLALGQGGGTQYF.

The chain links TRBV12-3 or TRBV12-4 to TRBJ2-1; tentatively, D is TRBD1 (5 bases). Trimming took off 8 bases at V and 2 bases at J, with 10 bases between the two ends. The CDR3 sequence is 13 residues long. CDR3 bases: TGTGCCAGCGGACAAGAAACCTACAATGAGCAGTTCTTC. Residues: CASGQETYNEQFF.

The CDR3 here is CASSSLGPSLPHEQYF. DNA of the CDR3: TGTGCCAGCAGTTCCCTTGGGCCATCCCTACCCCACGAGCAGTACTTC. This rearrangement joins TRBV27 to TRBJ2-7; no definite D call. In germline, CDR1 is MNHEY, CDR2 SMNVEV (reference sequence). This CDR3 region has 16 residues. The V end lost 4 bases, the J end lost 5 bases, and 21 bases lay between the germline ends.

The gene calls are TRBV27 and TRBJ1-1; 9 nucleotides match TRBD1. The trim removed 4 bases at V and 4 bases at J, leaving 4 bases unmatched. In germline, CDR1 is MNHEY, CDR2 SMNVEV (reference sequence). The CDR3 runs to 14 residues. DNA of the CDR3: TGTGCCAGCAGTTGGGACAGGGCAAGCACTGAAGCTTTCTTT. Translating it yields CASSWDRASTEAFF.

The chain couples TRBV19 to TRBJ2-1, with a tentative D call TRBD2 (6 bases). V gave up 5 bases and J gave up 6 bases, with 11 bases separating them. The CDR3 spans 13 residues. Germline CDR1 LNHDA, CDR2 SQIVND (reference sequence). The CDR3 protein is CASSFRGTNEQFF. CDR3 bases: TGTGCCAGTAGTTTCCGGGGGACCAATGAGCAGTTCTTC. The entire variable domain, with the rest obtained from reference TRBV19 and TRBJ2-1, is as follows: DGGITQSPKYLFRKEGQNVTLSCEQNLNHDAMYWYRQDPGQGLRLIYYSQIVNDFQKGDIAEGYSVSREKKESFPLTVTSAQKNPTAFYLCASSFRGTNEQFFGPGTRLTVL.

This clone has only a few counts. The genes are TRBV5-1 and TRBJ2-2, with 7 bases that match TRBD2. CDR3 length: 15 residues. Trimming cost V 6 bases and J 1 base; bases outside gene matches: 6. Germline V gene data show CDR1 as SGHRS and CDR2 as YFSETQ. The CDR3 protein is CASTSTGGNTGELFF. The CDR3 region has the DNA TGCGCCAGCACTTCAACGGGGGGGAACACCGGGGAGCTGTTTTTT.

CDR3 DNA sequence: TGTGCCAGTAGTCCCGGGACTAGCTCTGCCGAGCAGTACTTC. It codes for CASSPGTSSAEQYF. V and J are TRBV19 and TRBJ2-7, with 9 bases lining up with TRBD2. Germline CDR1 reads LNHDA; CDR2 reads SQIVND (reference sequence). V shed 5 bases, J shed 6 bases, and the junction held 8 bases outside the gene matches. This CDR3 comprises 14 residues.

This clone was counted at least ten times. This rearrangement joins TRBV5-6 to TRBJ2-7; D is undetermined. The CDR3 runs to 13 residues. From germline, CDR1 is SGHDT and CDR2 YYEEEE. The V and J ends lost 0 bases and 6 bases respectively, with 10 bases between them. The DNA of the CDR3 is TGTGCCAGCAGCTTGGAGCCGGCCCTCGAGCAGTACTTC. Translating gives CASSLEPALEQYF.

This clone was detected once. The rearrangement uses TRBV29-1 and TRBJ1-1, with a tentative D call TRBD1 (6 bases). V shed 5 bases and J shed 5 bases, with 9 bases lying between them. The V gene's germline CDR1 is SQVTM and CDR2 ANQGSEA. The CDR3 has 11 amino acids. The chain's CDR3 is CSVRTETEAFF. CDR3 nucleotide sequence: TGCAGCGTTCGGACAGAGACTGAAGCTTTCTTT.

The gene calls are TRBV30 and TRBJ1-5; D perhaps matches TRBD1 (5 bases). V was cut by 4 bases and J by 3 bases, with 10 bases left in between. The CDR3 length is 13 residues. Germline assignment: CDR1 GTSNPN and CDR2 SVGIG (reference sequence). The CDR3: CAWKQGANQPQHF. In DNA form, the CDR3 reads TGTGCCTGGAAACAAGGGGCCAATCAGCCCCAGCATTTT.